The 21 T cell receptor beta chains reported below all come from one sample, sequenced in a study of CD8+ T cells in alopecia areata. RNA extraction and reverse transcription yielded cDNA as sequencing template. Profiling relied on immunoSEQ multiplex PCR, and the TCRdb table lists in-frame clones only, not all of them. The table has 100,000 to 150,000 clones, around three fifths seen once. The material sequenced was CD4+ T cells sorted from blood, taken at week 0. The receptors shown here come from a human donor with alopecia areata.

This clone was seen only a few times. The chain has TRBV30 and TRBJ2-7, with 10 bases identical to TRBD2. From germline, CDR1 is GTSNPN and CDR2 SVGIG (reference sequence). V lost 3 bases and J lost 2; bases outside the gene matches: 1. This CDR3 is built from 13 residues. The CDR3 region is CAWRLAGAYEQYF. CDR3 DNA sequence: TGTGCCTGGAGGCTAGCGGGAGCCTACGAGCAGTACTTC.

V gene TRBV19 combines with J gene TRBJ2-3; 9 nucleotides line up with TRBD2. The junction had 17 bases not matched to a gene; V was cut back by 10 bases and J by 6 bases. The CDR3 length is 16 residues. In germline, CDR1 is LNHDA, CDR2 SQIVND (reference sequence). For the CDR3, the DNA is TGTGCCACCAGTCCCCGTAGCGGGAGTTTCAGTGATACGCAGTATTTT. It translates to CATSPRSGSFSDTQYF. Full variable domain (rest looked up from reference TRBV19 and TRBJ2-3): DGGITQSPKYLFRKEGQNVTLSCEQNLNHDAMYWYRQDPGQGLRLIYYSQIVNDFQKGDIAEGYSVSREKKESFPLTVTSAQKNPTAFYLCATSPRSGSFSDTQYFGPGTRLTVL.

The chain joins TRBV7-2 to TRBJ2-3, with TRBD2 matching over 9 bases. The ends lost 5 bases at V and 4 bases at J; junction bases unmatched: 13. The CDR3 spans 17 residues. Germline V gives CDR1 SGHTA, CDR2 FQGNSA. The CDR3 bases are TGTGCCAGCAGCCGAGAGGGGACTAGCTTTGGTCCAGATACGCAGTATTTT. It specifies CASSREGTSFGPDTQYF.

This rearrangement joins TRBV9 to TRBJ2-1; D perhaps matches TRBD2 (6 bases). The CDR3 spans 13 residues. CDR1 is SGDLS, CDR2 YYNGEE, per germline. V was shortened by 3 bases and J by 4 bases, with 8 bases between the two germline ends. The DNA of the CDR3 is TGTGCCAGCAGCGGGGACTCGTACAATGAGCAGTTCTTC. Its translation is CASSGDSYNEQFF.

J is TRBJ2-3 and V is TRBV2; the D is unclear. The CDR3 is 11 residues long. CDR1 SNHLY and CDR2 FYNNEI come from the germline V gene. V gave up 6 bases and J gave up 4 bases, with 5 bases separating them. The CDR3, as DNA: TGTGCCAGCAGATACTCAGATACGCAGTATTTT. It specifies CASRYSDTQYF.

V gene TRBV30 combines with J gene TRBJ2-5; D is ambiguous. The CDR3 length is 14 residues. V lost 1 base and J 5 bases, leaving 14 bases between the germline ends. CDR1 and CDR2 (germline): GTSNPN, SVGIG (reference sequence). This CDR3 is CAWSGWAPRETQYF. The CDR3 DNA sequence: TGTGCCTGGAGTGGGTGGGCCCCGAGGGAGACCCAGTACTTC.

The chain employs TRBV4-1 and TRBJ1-1, with TRBD1 identical over 7 bases. Unmatched junction bases numbered 8, after V lost 6 bases and J lost 4 bases. The CDR3 loop spans 14 amino acids. Germline CDR1 and CDR2: MGHRA and YSYEKL. CDR3 nucleotides: TGCGCCAGCAGAACCCCATCAGGGGGCACTGAAGCTTTCTTT. Translation gives CASRTPSGGTEAFF.

This rearrangement joins TRBV5-1 to TRBJ2-3, with D tentatively TRBD1 (6 bases). Germline lookup yields CDR1 SGHRS and CDR2 YFSETQ. This CDR3 spans 15 amino acids. With 4 bases removed from V and 8 bases from J, the gap between germline ends came to 20 bases. CDR3 region: CASSLSAGAGGTQYF. CDR3 nucleotides: TGCGCCAGCAGCCTGTCAGCAGGGGCAGGAGGTACGCAGTATTTT.

The CDR3 DNA is TGTGCCAGCTCACCACCCGAGCATCAGACCCAGTACTTC. Translation: CASSPPEHQTQYF. V is TRBV18 and J is TRBJ2-5; D call uncertain. V lost 0 bases and J 6 bases, leaving 8 bases between the germline ends. The CDR3 runs to 13 residues. Germline CDR1 and CDR2: KGHSH and LQKENI.

The genes are TRBV5-1 and TRBJ1-1; D is possibly TRBD1 (5 bases). Germline CDR1 reads SGHRS; CDR2 reads YFSETQ. V lost 0 bases and J 5 bases, leaving 17 bases between the germline ends. This CDR3 comprises 16 residues. CDR3 nucleotide sequence: TGCGCCAGCAGCTTGGACGGGTGGGGCGAAGGAACTGAAGCTTTCTTT. This encodes CASSLDGWGEGTEAFF. Full variable domain (outside the CDR3, taken from reference TRBV5-1 and TRBJ1-1): KAGVTQTPRYLIKTRGQQVTLSCSPISGHRSVSWYQQTPGQGLQFLFEYFSETQRNKGNFPGRFSGRQFSNSRSEMNVSTLELGDSALYLCASSLDGWGEGTEAFFGQGTRLTVV.

The chain employs TRBV5-1 and TRBJ2-1; the match to TRBD2 covers 10 bases. Trimming cost V 0 bases and J 2 bases; bases outside gene matches: 2. This CDR3 has 16 residues. Per germline, CDR1 SGHRS and CDR2 YFSETQ. This chain's CDR3 is CASSLDSGRTYNEQFF. The CDR3 coding sequence is TGCGCCAGCAGCTTGGATAGCGGGAGGACCTACAATGAGCAGTTCTTC.

This clone was seen only a few times. The chain combines TRBV5-1 with TRBJ2-3; the D is unclear. With 2 bases removed from V and 2 bases from J, the gap between germline ends came to 3 bases. Germline V lookup: CDR1 SGHRS, CDR2 YFSETQ. This CDR3 has 12 residues. The CDR3 loop reads CASSFNTDTQYF. The CDR3 DNA sequence: TGCGCCAGCAGCTTTAACACAGATACGCAGTATTTT. The full variable domain, in which reference TRBV5-1 and TRBJ2-3 provide the parts outside the CDR3, is KAGVTQTPRYLIKTRGQQVTLSCSPISGHRSVSWYQQTPGQGLQFLFEYFSETQRNKGNFPGRFSGRQFSNSRSEMNVSTLELGDSALYLCASSFNTDTQYFGPGTRLTVL.

This clone was recorded a few times. The chain employs TRBV7-3 and TRBJ1-1; 7 bases fit TRBD1. CDR3 length: 18 amino acids. Germline V CDR1 and CDR2: SGHTA, FQGTGA. The V gene end was trimmed by 1 base and the J gene end by 1 base; junction bases not matched to a gene: 12. CDR3 nucleotide sequence: TGTGCCAGCAGCTTAATGGCGTTAGGGGGCGTATGGAACACTGAAGCTTTCTTT. It translates to CASSLMALGGVWNTEAFF.

This clone came up a few times. The rearrangement links TRBV15 to TRBJ2-1; D unresolved. Looked up from germline, CDR1 is LNHNV and CDR2 is YYDKDF (reference sequence). The CDR3 totals 12 residues. Trimming pared 0 bases from V and 10 bases from J, leaving 7 bases between. DNA of the CDR3: TGTGCCACCAGCAGAGATCACGGGGAGCAGTTCTTC. Protein: CATSRDHGEQFF.

This clone was seen only a few times. V gene TRBV4-1 combines with J gene TRBJ2-5; tentative D call: TRBD2 (6 bases). In germline, CDR1 is MGHRA, CDR2 YSYEKL. The CDR3 runs 15 residues. V lost 0 bases, J lost 5 bases, and 13 bases lay in between. The CDR3 DNA reads as TGCGCCAGCAGCCAAGATCGGGGGAGGAGGGAGACCCAGTACTTC. Its translation is CASSQDRGRRETQYF.

J is TRBJ2-2 and V is TRBV9, with unresolved D. V lost 2 bases and J lost 4, with 6 bases in between. The germline V gene has CDR1 SGDLS and CDR2 YYNGEE. CDR3 length equals 13 residues. The CDR3, as DNA: TGTGCCAGCAGCGTCATCTCCACCGGGGAGCTGTTTTTT. Its protein is CASSVISTGELFF.

The chain has TRBV2 and TRBJ2-7; D is unresolved. This CDR3 contains 13 residues. Per the germline V gene, CDR1 is SNHLY and CDR2 is FYNNEI. The V gene lost 6 bases and the J gene lost 3 bases, with 12 bases spanning the gap. The DNA for the CDR3 is TGTGCCAGCAGATCCGGACCGAACTACGAGCAGTACTTC. Its translation is CASRSGPNYEQYF.

The gene calls are TRBV15 and TRBJ1-2; 9 positions agree with TRBD1. In germline, CDR1 is LNHNV, CDR2 YYDKDF (reference sequence). This CDR3 is 15 amino acids long. V lost 5 bases, J lost 0 bases, and 4 bases stayed unmatched. The CDR3: CATSSRQGANYGYTF. The CDR3 nucleotides are TGTGCCACCAGCTCACGACAGGGGGCTAACTATGGCTACACCTTC.

The V gene is TRBV5-6, the J gene TRBJ1-2, with 12 bases lining up with TRBD1. This CDR3 contains 16 residues. Germline V gene data show CDR1 as SGHDT and CDR2 as YYEEEE. The junction had 4 bases not matched to a gene; V was cut back by 2 bases and J by 2 bases. CDR3 loop: CASSLKGTGGNYGYTF. CDR3 nucleotides: TGTGCCAGCAGCTTAAAAGGGACAGGGGGCAACTATGGCTACACCTTC.

This clone has only a few counts. The chain employs TRBV10-3 and TRBJ1-1; tentative D call: TRBD1 (5 bases). The germline gives CDR1 ENHRY, CDR2 SYGVKD. The CDR3 runs 12 residues. V lost 5 bases and J lost 12, with 16 bases in between. CDR3 coding DNA: TGTGCCATCAGTCCGGGAGACAGTAGATCTTTCTTT. It is translated as CAISPGDSRSFF.

J is TRBJ2-2 and V is TRBV6-6; 12 bases align to TRBD2. Germline trimming cut 8 bases from V and 0 bases from J; bases unmatched to any gene: 4. This CDR3 is built from 16 residues. Germline CDR1 MNHNY, CDR2 SVGAGI (reference sequence). CDR3 DNA sequence: TGTGCCAGCTTGCTAGCGGGAGGGTCGAACACCGGGGAGCTGTTTTTT. Residues: CASLLAGGSNTGELFF.